The 24 T cell receptor beta chains below all came from one sample that was sequenced in a study of blood T cell repertoires in COVID-19. TCRdb's table, derived via immunoSEQ multiplex PCR, lists solely in-frame clones and lacks some. The sample lists around 200,000 clones; 65% to 90% were seen once. Material: peripheral blood. Every receptor here comes from a man of 80 years or more with acute or convalescent COVID-19.

The chain uses TRBV6-5 and TRBJ1-2; 10 bases map to TRBD1. CDR3 length: 15 amino acids. V was pared by 5 bases and J by 4 bases, with 7 bases of the junction left unmatched. Germline lookup yields CDR1 MNHEY and CDR2 SVGAGI. This CDR3 is CASSPRQGALYGYTF. For the CDR3, the DNA is TGTGCCAGCAGTCCCCGACAGGGGGCCCTCTATGGCTACACCTTC.

A few counts support this clone. The J gene is TRBJ1-4, the V gene TRBV28; D remains ambiguous. The V gene's germline CDR1 is MDHEN and CDR2 SYDVKM. This CDR3 has 15 amino acids. V gave up 6 bases and J gave up 4 bases, with 15 bases separating them. CDR3 in DNA: TGTGCCAGCAGGACCCCCTGGGGAGATAATGAAAAACTGTTTTTT. This gives the protein CASRTPWGDNEKLFF.

The chain uses TRBV14 and TRBJ2-1; possible D gene TRBD1, 5 bases. This CDR3 spans 13 amino acids. V lost 7 bases to trimming and J lost 9 bases, with 16 bases between them. The V gene's germline CDR1 is SGHDN and CDR2 FVKESK. The CDR3 region is CASTSQAYGEQFF. CDR3 in DNA: TGTGCCAGCACGTCACAGGCCTATGGTGAGCAGTTCTTC.

In its sample, this clone was seen a few times. The chain joins TRBV6-2 or TRBV6-3 to TRBJ2-2; 8 bases match TRBD1. Trimming took 4 bases from V and 2 from J; bases not matched to a gene: 6. This CDR3 spans 16 amino acids. The germline CDR1 and CDR2 sequences are MNHEY and SVGEGT. CDR3 sequence: CASSSQDRVNTGELFF. In DNA form, the CDR3 reads TGTGCCAGCAGTTCCCAGGACAGGGTAAACACCGGGGAGCTGTTTTTT.

The chain is built from TRBV18 and TRBJ1-1, with TRBD1 identical over 10 bases. Germline CDR1 reads KGHSH; CDR2 reads LQKENI. V trimming: 3 bases; J trimming: 5 bases; junction bases outside the gene matches: 6. The CDR3 is 15 amino acids. CDR3 coding DNA: TGTGCCAGCTCACCCGACAGGGGGCGGACTACTGAAGCTTTCTTT. Amino acids: CASSPDRGRTTEAFF.

The chain couples TRBV6-5 to TRBJ2-1, with D possibly matching TRBD2 (6 bases). The V end was cut by 7 bases, the J end by 7 bases, with 20 bases between. Germline CDR1 reads MNHEY; CDR2 reads SVGAGI. This CDR3 is 15 amino acids long. The CDR3 sequence is CASTPGLLRGNEQFF. For the CDR3, the DNA is TGTGCCAGCACCCCCGGACTACTACGAGGGAATGAGCAGTTCTTC.

CDR3 amino acids: CASSLGTGGEKLFF. The CDR3 DNA follows: TGTGCCAGCAGCTTGGGGACAGGGGGCGAAAAACTGTTTTTT. The V and J genes are TRBV5-5 and TRBJ1-4; TRBD1 matches at 11 bases. CDR3 length: 14 residues. CDR1 and CDR2 (germline): SGHKS, YYEKEE (reference sequence). With V trimmed by 0 bases and J by 8 bases, 0 bases remained unmatched. Looking up the rest from reference TRBV5-5 and TRBJ1-4 gives the full variable domain: DAGVTQSPTHLIKTRGQQVTLRCSPISGHKSVSWYQQVLGQGPQFIFQYYEKEERGRGNFPDRFSARQFPNYSSELNVNALLLGDSALYLCASSLGTGGEKLFFGSGTQLSVL.

The rearrangement links TRBV6-5 to TRBJ1-1, with a weak D call TRBD1 (5 bases). Germline values: CDR1 MNHEY, CDR2 SVGAGI. This CDR3 comprises 13 residues. V gave up 6 bases and J gave up 6 bases, with 14 bases separating them. The CDR3 DNA sequence: TGTGCCAGCAGCCGGGGGGTGTCGGCTGAAGCTTTCTTT. As protein: CASSRGVSAEAFF.

The chain combines TRBV7-8 with TRBJ2-5; 7 bases are shared with TRBD1. The CDR3 is 16 residues long. V lost 1 base, J lost 5 bases, and 10 bases stayed unmatched. The germline V gene encodes CDR1 SGHVS and CDR2 FQNEAQ. CDR3 sequence reads: CASSLVSRGLRETQYF. In DNA, the CDR3 is TGTGCCAGCAGCTTAGTATCCAGGGGGTTGCGGGAGACCCAGTACTTC.

V gene TRBV7-8 combines with J gene TRBJ2-1; 11 bases line up with TRBD2. From germline, CDR1 is SGHVS and CDR2 FQNEAQ. J was trimmed by 0 bases and V by 5 bases; bases with no gene match: 3. The CDR3 is 16 amino acids. CDR3 sequence reads: CASSRGLAGSYNEQFF. DNA for the CDR3: TGTGCCAGCAGCCGAGGACTAGCGGGCTCCTACAATGAGCAGTTCTTC.

The CDR3 sequence: CASTPDRSPNQPQHF. CDR3 DNA: TGTGCCAGTACCCCGGACAGGAGCCCCAATCAGCCCCAGCATTTT. This rearrangement joins TRBV19 to TRBJ1-5, with 7 bases matching TRBD1. Unmatched junction bases numbered 9, after V lost 7 bases and J lost 3 bases. CDR1 LNHDA and CDR2 SQIVND come from the germline V gene (reference sequence). The CDR3 covers 15 residues.

The genes are TRBV7-9 and TRBJ1-6; 8 bases line up with TRBD1. Germline trimming cut 3 bases from V and 4 bases from J; bases unmatched to any gene: 11. This CDR3 is built from 18 residues. Germline values: CDR1 SEHNR, CDR2 FQNEAQ (reference sequence). The CDR3 is CASSFGGTGGIYNSPLHF. The CDR3 nucleotides are TGTGCCAGCAGCTTCGGAGGTACAGGGGGTATATATAATTCACCCCTCCACTTT.

The CDR3 sequence is CASSQEGGTMGQGAYSPLHF. The DNA of the CDR3 is TGCGCCAGCAGCCAAGAAGGGGGTACTATGGGACAGGGGGCATATTCACCCCTCCACTTT. The chain combines TRBV4-1 with TRBJ1-6; 12 bases are a match to TRBD1. CDR1 MGHRA and CDR2 YSYEKL come from the germline V gene. With 0 bases clipped from V and 8 bases from J, the junction kept 14 bases outside the gene matches. There are 20 residues in the CDR3.

The chain combines TRBV29-1 with TRBJ2-7; TRBD2 matches 12 bases. The J segment lost 6 bases and the V segment lost 5 bases, leaving 8 bases of the junction unmatched. From germline, CDR1 is SQVTM and CDR2 ANQGSEA. The CDR3 loop spans 14 amino acids. The DNA for the CDR3 is TGCAGCGTTCAGACCCTAGCGGGAGGGCTCGAGCAGTACTTC. Protein sequence: CSVQTLAGGLEQYF.

V gene TRBV2 combines with J gene TRBJ2-5, with 7 positions matching TRBD2. CDR1 SNHLY and CDR2 FYNNEI come from the germline V gene. J lost 4 bases, V lost 3 bases, and 5 bases had no gene match. This CDR3 contains 14 residues. CDR3 sequence: CASSDWTSRETQYF. The CDR3 coding sequence is TGTGCCAGCAGTGACTGGACTAGTCGAGAGACCCAGTACTTC. Drawing the rest from reference TRBV2 and TRBJ2-5, the complete variable domain is EPEVTQTPSHQVTQMGQEVILRCVPISNHLYFYWYRQILGQKVEFLVSFYNNEISEKSEIFDDQFSVERPDGSNFTLKIRSTKLEDSAMYFCASSDWTSRETQYFGPGTRLLVL.

The chain uses TRBV28 and TRBJ1-1; tentative D call: TRBD1 (6 bases). Trimming cost V 2 bases and J 10 bases, with 8 bases left between them. Germline CDR1 is MDHEN and CDR2 is SYDVKM. CDR3 length: 11 amino acids. CDR3 sequence (DNA): TGTGCCAGCAGTTTACGCAGGGGAGCTTTCTTT. Residues: CASSLRRGAFF. Full variable domain (missing parts from reference TRBV28 and TRBJ1-1): DVKVTQSSRYLVKRTGEKVFLECVQDMDHENMFWYRQDPGLGLRLIYFSYDVKMKEKGDIPEGYSVSREKKERFSLILESASTNQTSMYLCASSLRRGAFFGQGTRLTVV.

This clone has only a few counts. Here the CDR3 reads CASSIQGPYGYTF. In nucleotides, the CDR3 is TGTGCCAGTAGTATCCAGGGTCCCTATGGCTACACCTTC. The chain couples TRBV19 to TRBJ1-2, with D maybe TRBD1 (5 bases). CDR3 length equals 13 residues. V lost 3 bases and J lost 4, with 9 bases in between. Germline values: CDR1 LNHDA, CDR2 SQIVND (reference sequence). The full variable domain, in which reference TRBV19 and TRBJ1-2 provide the parts outside the CDR3, is DGGITQSPKYLFRKEGQNVTLSCEQNLNHDAMYWYRQDPGQGLRLIYYSQIVNDFQKGDIAEGYSVSREKKESFPLTVTSAQKNPTAFYLCASSIQGPYGYTFGSGTRLTVV.

The chain links TRBV19 to TRBJ1-3; unclear D gene. CDR1 and CDR2 from the germline V gene are LNHDA and SQIVND (reference sequence). The CDR3 extends over 13 amino acids. With 9 bases removed from V and 2 bases from J, the gap between germline ends came to 11 bases. The CDR3 DNA reads TGTGCCAGCGCCCCAGGAACTGGAAACACCATATATTTT. This sequence encodes CASAPGTGNTIYF.

The chain recombines TRBV4-2 with TRBJ1-3; D call uncertain. Looked up from germline, CDR1 is LGHNA and CDR2 is YNFKEQ. V was shortened by 1 base and J by 0 bases, with 10 bases between the two germline ends. CDR3 size: 16 residues. The CDR3, as DNA: TGTGCCAGCAGCCAAGTGGGCCCGAGCTCTGGAAACACCATATATTTT. It codes for CASSQVGPSSGNTIYF.

This clone was counted between two and nine times. This chain uses TRBV18 with TRBJ1-1; D unresolved. Trimming removed 4 bases at V and 4 bases at J, with 10 bases between. The CDR3 consists of 13 residues. Germline CDR1 is KGHSH and CDR2 is LQKENI. Here the CDR3 reads CASSLAGSTEAFF. As DNA, the CDR3 is TGTGCCAGCTCACTGGCAGGCTCCACTGAAGCTTTCTTT. Combining the CDR3 with reference TRBV18 and TRBJ1-1 gives the whole variable domain NAGVMQNPRHLVRRRGQEARLRCSPMKGHSHVYWYRQLPEEGLKFMVYLQKENIIDESGMPKERFSAEFPKEGPSILRIQQVVRGDSAAYFCASSLAGSTEAFFGQGTRLTVV.

J is TRBJ2-5 and V is TRBV11-2, with TRBD1 identical over 8 bases. The CDR3 totals 14 residues. V was clipped by 3 bases and J by 8 bases; unmatched bases: 8. Germline values: CDR1 SGHAT, CDR2 FQNNGV. This CDR3 reads CASSFLDRAGTQYF. The CDR3 nucleotides are TGTGCCAGCAGCTTCCTGGACAGGGCTGGCACCCAGTACTTC.

This chain's CDR3 is CASSYRAQGNQPQHF. In DNA, the CDR3 is TGTGCCAGCAGTTACCGAGCTCAGGGAAATCAGCCCCAGCATTTT. V is TRBV6-6 and J is TRBJ1-5, with D perhaps TRBD1 (5 bases). Trimming took 2 bases from V and 4 from J, leaving 12 bases between them. Looked up from germline, CDR1 is MNHNY and CDR2 is SVGAGI (reference sequence). The CDR3 covers 15 residues.

The chain has TRBV6-2 or TRBV6-3 and TRBJ1-2; D uncertain. The V gene lost 2 bases and the J gene lost 8 bases, with 15 bases spanning the gap. The length of the CDR3 is 14 residues. CDR1 and CDR2 from the germline V gene are MNHEY and SVGEGT. CDR3 region: CASSYQLSIRGYTF. The DNA of the CDR3 is TGTGCCAGCAGTTACCAGCTTTCCATCAGGGGCTACACCTTC.

This clone showed up just once. CDR3 in amino acids: CASSVTPGAPQHF. Written as DNA, the CDR3 is TGTGCCAGCAGCGTCACCCCGGGAGCGCCCCAGCATTTT. The chain joins TRBV11-3 to TRBJ1-5, with unresolved D. V was shortened by 5 bases and J by 9 bases, with 14 bases between the two germline ends. The CDR3 length is 13 residues. Germline lookup yields CDR1 SGHNT and CDR2 YENEEA.